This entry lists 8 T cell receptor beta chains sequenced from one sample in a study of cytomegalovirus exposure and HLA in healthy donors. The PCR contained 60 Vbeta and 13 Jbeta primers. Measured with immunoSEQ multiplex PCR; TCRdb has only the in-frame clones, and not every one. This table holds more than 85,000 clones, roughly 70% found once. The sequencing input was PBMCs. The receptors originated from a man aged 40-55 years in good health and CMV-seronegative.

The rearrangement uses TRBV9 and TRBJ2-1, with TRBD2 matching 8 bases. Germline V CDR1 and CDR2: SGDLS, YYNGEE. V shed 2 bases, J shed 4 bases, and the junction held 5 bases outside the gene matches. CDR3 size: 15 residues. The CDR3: CASSVYGGGYNEQFF. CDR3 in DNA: TGTGCCAGCAGCGTGTACGGGGGGGGGTACAATGAGCAGTTCTTC.

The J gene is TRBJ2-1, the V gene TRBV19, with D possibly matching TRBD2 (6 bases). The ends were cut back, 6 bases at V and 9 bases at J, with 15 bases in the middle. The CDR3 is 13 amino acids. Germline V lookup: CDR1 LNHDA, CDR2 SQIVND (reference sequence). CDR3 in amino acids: CASSPYGGFEQFF. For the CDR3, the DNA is TGTGCCAGTAGCCCATATGGGGGGTTTGAGCAGTTCTTC.

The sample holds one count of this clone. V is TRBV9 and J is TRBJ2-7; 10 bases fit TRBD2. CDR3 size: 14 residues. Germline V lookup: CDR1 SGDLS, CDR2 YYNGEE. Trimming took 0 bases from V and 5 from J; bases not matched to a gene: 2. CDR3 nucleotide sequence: TGTGCCAGCAGCGTAGAACTAGCGGGGAACGAGCAGTACTTC. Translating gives CASSVELAGNEQYF.

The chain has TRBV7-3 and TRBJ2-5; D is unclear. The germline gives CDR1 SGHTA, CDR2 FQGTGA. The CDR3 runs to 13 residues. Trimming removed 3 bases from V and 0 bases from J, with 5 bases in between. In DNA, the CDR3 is TGTGCCAGCAGCTTGGAGTACCAAGAGACCCAGTACTTC. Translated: CASSLEYQETQYF. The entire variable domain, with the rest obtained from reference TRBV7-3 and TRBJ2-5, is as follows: GAGVSQTPSNKVTEKGKYVELRCDPISGHTALYWYRQSLGQGPEFLIYFQGTGAADDSGLPNDRFFAVRPEGSVSTLKIQRTERGDSAVYLCASSLEYQETQYFGPGTRLLVL.

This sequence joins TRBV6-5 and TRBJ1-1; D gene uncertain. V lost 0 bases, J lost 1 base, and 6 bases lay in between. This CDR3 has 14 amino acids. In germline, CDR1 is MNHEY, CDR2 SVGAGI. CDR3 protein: CASSYSVRNTEAFF. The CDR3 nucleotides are TGTGCCAGCAGTTACTCGGTGAGGAACACTGAAGCTTTCTTT.

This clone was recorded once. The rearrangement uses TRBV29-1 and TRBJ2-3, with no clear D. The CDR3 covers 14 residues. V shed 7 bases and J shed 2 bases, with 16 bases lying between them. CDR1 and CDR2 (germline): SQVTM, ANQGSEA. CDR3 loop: CSADMGSNTDTQYF. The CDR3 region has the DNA TGCAGCGCTGATATGGGCAGTAACACAGATACGCAGTATTTT.

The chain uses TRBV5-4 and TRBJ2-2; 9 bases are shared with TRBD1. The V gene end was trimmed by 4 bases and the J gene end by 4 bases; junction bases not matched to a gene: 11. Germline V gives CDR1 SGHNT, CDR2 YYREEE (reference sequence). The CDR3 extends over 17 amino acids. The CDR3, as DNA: TGTGCCAGCAGCACACTAACAGGGGGCGATTCCACCGGGGAGCTGTTTTTT. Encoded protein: CASSTLTGGDSTGELFF.

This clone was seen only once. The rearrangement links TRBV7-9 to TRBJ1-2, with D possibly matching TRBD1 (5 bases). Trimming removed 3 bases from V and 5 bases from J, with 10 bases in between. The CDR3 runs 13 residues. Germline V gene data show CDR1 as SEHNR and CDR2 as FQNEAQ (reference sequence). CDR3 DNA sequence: TGTGCCAGCAGCTTGGGAGGGGAATATGGCTACACCTTC. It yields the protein CASSLGGEYGYTF.